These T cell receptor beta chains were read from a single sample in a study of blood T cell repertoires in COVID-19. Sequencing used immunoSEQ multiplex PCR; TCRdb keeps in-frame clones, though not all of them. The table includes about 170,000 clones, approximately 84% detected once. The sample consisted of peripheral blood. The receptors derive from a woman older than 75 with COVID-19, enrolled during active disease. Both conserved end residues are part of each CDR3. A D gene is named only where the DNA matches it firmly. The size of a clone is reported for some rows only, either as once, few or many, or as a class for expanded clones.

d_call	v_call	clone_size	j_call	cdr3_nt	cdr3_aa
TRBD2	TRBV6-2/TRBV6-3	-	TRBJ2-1	TGTGCCAGCAGTTACCCAGGACTAGCGGGGGGGCCTTACAATGAGCAGTTCTTC	CASSYPGLAGGPYNEQFF
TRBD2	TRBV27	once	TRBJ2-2	TGTGCCAGCAGTCATAAGGCGGGAGGAGCCGGGGAGCTGTTTTTT	CASSHKAGGAGELFF
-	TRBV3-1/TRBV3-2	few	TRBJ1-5	TGTGCCAGCAGCCTGCGTCTCAATCAGCCCCAGCATTTT	CASSLRLNQPQHF
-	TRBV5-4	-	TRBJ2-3	TGTGCCAGCAGCCCTGACACCTTCCGGCCAGATACGCAGTATTTT	CASSPDTFRPDTQYF
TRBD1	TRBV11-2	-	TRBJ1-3	TGTGCCAGCAGCGTGACAGGGGCCCTTTTTAGAAACACCATATATTTT	CASSVTGALFRNTIYF
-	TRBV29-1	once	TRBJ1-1	TGCAGCGTTGAATCAGGGGCGCGGGCTTTCTTT	CSVESGARAFF
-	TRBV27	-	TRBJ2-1	TGTGCCAGCAGCCAACCGGGACCACCGGAGGGCAATGAGCAGTTCTTC	CASSQPGPPEGNEQFF
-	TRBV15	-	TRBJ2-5	TGTGCCACCAGCAGAGTAGGGCAAGGGGAAGAGACCCAGTACTTC	CATSRVGQGEETQYF
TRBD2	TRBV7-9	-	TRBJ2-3	TGTGCCAGCAGCCCCAGGTCTAGCGGTAGCACAGATACGCAGTATTTT	CASSPRSSGSTDTQYF
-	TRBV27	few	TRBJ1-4	TGTGCCAGCAGTTTATTGGGGCGGTTCGGGCAAGACTTTGAAAAACTGTTTTTT	CASSLLGRFGQDFEKLFF
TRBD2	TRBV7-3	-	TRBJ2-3	TGTGCCAGCAGCCTTGACCCTCCGACAGCGGGGTCAAGCACAGATACGCAGTATTTT	CASSLDPPTAGSSTDTQYF
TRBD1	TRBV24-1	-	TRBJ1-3	TGTGCCACCAGTGATTCGGTCGAGGACAGGCCTTTGAGCTCTGGAAACACCATATATTTT	CATSDSVEDRPLSSGNTIYF
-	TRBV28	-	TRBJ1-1	TGTGCCAGCAGCCGTCTGTGGGGGGACCCTGAAGCTTTCTTT	CASSRLWGDPEAFF
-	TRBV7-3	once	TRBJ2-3	TGTGCCAGCAGCTCCCAGGGGGGTATTAACACAGATACGCAGTATTTT	CASSSQGGINTDTQYF
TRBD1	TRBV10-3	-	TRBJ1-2	TGTGCCATCAACCTGGACAGGGACGTGTATGGCTACACCTTC	CAINLDRDVYGYTF
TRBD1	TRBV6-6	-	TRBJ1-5	TGTGCCAGCAGTCGACAGGGGGCGATTGGCAATCAGCCCCAGCATTTT	CASSRQGAIGNQPQHF
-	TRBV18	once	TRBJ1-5	TGTGCCAGCTCACCGACGGGAGGCGGCCGAAATCAGCCCCAGCATTTT	CASSPTGGGRNQPQHF
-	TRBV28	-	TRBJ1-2	TGTGCCAGCAGTTTAGCAGGCTATGGCTACACCTTC	CASSLAGYGYTF
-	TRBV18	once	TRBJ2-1	TGTGCCAGCTCCGGGGGTCGCTACAATGAGCAGTTCTTC	CASSGGRYNEQFF
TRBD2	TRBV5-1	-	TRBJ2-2	TGCGCCAGCAGCCCCAGCGGGGACGTCACCGGGGAGCTGTTTTTT	CASSPSGDVTGELFF
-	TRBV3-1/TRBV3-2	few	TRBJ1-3	TGTGCCAGCAGCCAAGGGTCAGGGCGAGGCGGAAACACCATATATTTT	CASSQGSGRGGNTIYF
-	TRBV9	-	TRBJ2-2	TGTGCCAGCAGCGTAGGTTCAGGGATGAACACCGGGGAGCTGTTTTTT	CASSVGSGMNTGELFF
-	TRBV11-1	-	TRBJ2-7	TGTGCCAGCAGCTCAGACACCTACGAGCAGTACTTC	CASSSDTYEQYF
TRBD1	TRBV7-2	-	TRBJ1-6	TGTGCCAGCAGTGAGAACGGACAGGTGGCGAACTCCTATAATTCACCCCTCCACTTT	CASSENGQVANSYNSPLHF
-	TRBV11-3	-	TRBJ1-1	TGTGCCAGCAGCTTAGCACCCGGGGGCACTGAAGCTTTCTTT	CASSLAPGGTEAFF
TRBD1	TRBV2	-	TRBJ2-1	TGTGCCAGCAGTAAGGAGGGGACAGGGGACCTCCTCTCCTACAATGAGCAGTTCTTC	CASSKEGTGDLLSYNEQFF
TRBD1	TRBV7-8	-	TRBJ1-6	TGTGCCAGCAGCAAAGACAGGGGGCGCGGAATATATAATTCACCCCTCCACTTT	CASSKDRGRGIYNSPLHF
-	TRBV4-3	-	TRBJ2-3	TGCGCCAGCAGCCAAGGATACAGCGATACGCAGTATTTT	CASSQGYSDTQYF